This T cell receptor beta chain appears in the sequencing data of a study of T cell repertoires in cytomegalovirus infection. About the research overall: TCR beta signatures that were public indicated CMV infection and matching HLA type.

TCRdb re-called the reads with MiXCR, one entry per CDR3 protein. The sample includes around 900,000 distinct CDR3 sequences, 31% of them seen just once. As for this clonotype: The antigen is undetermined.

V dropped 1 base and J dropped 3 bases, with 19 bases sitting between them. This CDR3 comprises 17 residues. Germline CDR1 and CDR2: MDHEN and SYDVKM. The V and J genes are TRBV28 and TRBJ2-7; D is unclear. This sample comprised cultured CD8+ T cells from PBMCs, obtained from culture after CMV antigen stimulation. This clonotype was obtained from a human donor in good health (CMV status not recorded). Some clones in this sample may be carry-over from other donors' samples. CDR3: CASSLFPGNTLGYEQYF. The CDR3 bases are TGTGCCAGCAGTTTATTTCCAGGAAACACCCTTGGCTACGAGCAGTACTTC. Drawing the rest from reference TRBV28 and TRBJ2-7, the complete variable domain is DVKVTQSSRYLVKRTGEKVFLECVQDMDHENMFWYRQDPGLGLRLIYFSYDVKMKEKGDIPEGYSVSREKKERFSLILESASTNQTSMYLCASSLFPGNTLGYEQYFGPGTRLTVT.